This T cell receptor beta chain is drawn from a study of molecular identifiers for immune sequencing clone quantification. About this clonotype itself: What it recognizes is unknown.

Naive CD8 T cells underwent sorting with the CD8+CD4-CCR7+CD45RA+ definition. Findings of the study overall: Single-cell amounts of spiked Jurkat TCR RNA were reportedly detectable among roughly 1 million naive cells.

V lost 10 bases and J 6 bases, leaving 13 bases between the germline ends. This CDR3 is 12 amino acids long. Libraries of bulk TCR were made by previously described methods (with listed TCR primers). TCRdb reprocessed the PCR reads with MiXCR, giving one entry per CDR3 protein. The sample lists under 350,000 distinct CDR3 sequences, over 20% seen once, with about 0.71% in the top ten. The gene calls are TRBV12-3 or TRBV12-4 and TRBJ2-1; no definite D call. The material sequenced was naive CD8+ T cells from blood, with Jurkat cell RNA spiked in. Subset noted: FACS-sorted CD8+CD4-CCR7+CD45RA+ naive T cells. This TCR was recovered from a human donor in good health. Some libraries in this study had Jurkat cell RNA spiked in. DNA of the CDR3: TGTGCCATAAAGCACTTAAGCAATGAGCAGTTCTTC. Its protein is CAIKHLSNEQFF.